The 14 T cell receptor beta chains presented below share a single source sample, sequenced in a study of post-analysis software for immune sequencing data. Broader study findings: Patients showed TRBV5-6, TRBV5-1 and TRBV20-1 among about five TRBV segments more frequent than in controls.

Their target antigens are unknown. Unique molecular identifiers were built into the TCR beta cDNA libraries. Each CDR3 protein is one row after TCRdb ran MiXCR on the PCR reads. The table lists roughly 800,000 distinct CDR3 sequences, roughly 58% of them singletons. The sequencing input was blood. The origin of the receptors is a girl between 5 and 17 years old with multiple sclerosis.

The chain uses TRBV15 and TRBJ1-1; D is possibly TRBD1 (5 bases). V lost 8 bases, J lost 0 bases, and 16 bases lay in between. Germline lookup yields CDR1 LNHNV and CDR2 YYDKDF (reference sequence). The CDR3 contains 15 residues. The CDR3 DNA reads TGTGCCACCTCGGGACGGAACATAATGAACACTGAAGCTTTCTTT. Its translation is CATSGRNIMNTEAFF.

The chain combines TRBV6-1 with TRBJ1-4, with D possibly being TRBD1 (6 bases). CDR3 length: 14 residues. CDR1 MNHNS and CDR2 SASEGT come from the germline V gene. The V and J ends lost 5 bases and 7 bases respectively, with 14 bases between them. The CDR3 loop is CASSPGALGEKLFF. The CDR3 coding sequence is TGTGCCAGCAGTCCAGGGGCTCTGGGTGAAAAACTGTTTTTT.

The chain carries TRBV6-6 and TRBJ2-5; tentatively, D is TRBD1 (5 bases). TRBJ2-7 explains the end of the DNA better; the J call may be wrong. This CDR3 has 14 residues. Germline CDR1 and CDR2: MNHNY and SVGAGI (reference sequence). The CDR3 reads CASSKGQIVYEQYF. The CDR3 DNA follows: TGTGCCAGCAGTAAGGGGCAGATAGTGTACGAGCAGTACTTC.

J is TRBJ2-5 and V is TRBV5-1, with D perhaps being TRBD1 or TRBD2 (5 bases each). The ends were cut back, 6 bases at V and 2 bases at J, with 14 bases in the middle. The CDR3 is 14 amino acids. Per the germline V gene, CDR1 is SGHRS and CDR2 is YFSETQ. The CDR3 region is CASIRGGKQETQYF. For the CDR3, the DNA is TGCGCCAGCATTCGGGGCGGAAAGCAAGAGACCCAGTACTTC.

This clonotype was observed a handful of times. The chain has TRBV27 and TRBJ1-2, with TRBD1 matching 10 bases. Germline V gene sequence: CDR1 MNHEY, CDR2 SMNVEV (reference sequence). Trimming took 6 bases from V and 4 from J; bases not matched to a gene: 2. The CDR3 length is 13 residues. In DNA, the CDR3 is TGTGCCAGCAGGACAGGGGGCACCTATGGCTACACCTTC. Amino acid sequence: CASRTGGTYGYTF.

About this clonotype itself: A read error is possible here, since a much larger clone lies one base away. The V gene is TRBV12-3 or TRBV12-4, the J gene TRBJ2-6, with D maybe TRBD1 (5 bases). This CDR3 comprises 13 residues. CDR3 nucleotide sequence: TGTGCCAGCAGTCCCTCTGGGGCCAACGTCCGGACTTTC. Residues: CASSPSGANVRTF.

The rearrangement links TRBV6-5 to TRBJ2-3; the match to TRBD1 covers 8 bases. Germline V gives CDR1 MNHEY, CDR2 SVGAGI. V shed 6 bases and J 0 bases; nucleotides not matched to a gene: 2. CDR3 size: 14 residues. In DNA, the CDR3 is TGTGCCAGCAGACGGACAGGGAGCACAGATACGCAGTATTTT. Residues: CASRRTGSTDTQYF.

This clonotype was counted a single time. The chain joins TRBV6-1 to TRBJ1-5, with a tentative D call TRBD1 (5 bases). This CDR3 is built from 13 residues. V lost 11 bases to trimming and J lost 7 bases, with 18 bases between them. The germline V gene encodes CDR1 MNHNS and CDR2 SASEGT. The DNA for the CDR3 is TGTGCCGCACAAAAGGGACCCCAACAGCCCCAGCATTTT. It codes for CAAQKGPQQPQHF.

This CDR3 is CSLAYRGGKNEQFF. The CDR3 DNA sequence: TGCAGTCTGGCCTACAGGGGAGGAAAGAATGAGCAGTTCTTC. The V and J genes are TRBV20-1 and TRBJ2-1, with D perhaps TRBD1 (7 bases). Between the trimmed V and J ends, which lost 8 bases and 7 bases, there was a span of 21 bases. This CDR3 is 14 amino acids long. Germline V gives CDR1 DFQATT, CDR2 SNEGSKA (reference sequence).

This clonotype came up a few times. The V call is TRBV7-9, the J call TRBJ2-5; tentatively, D is TRBD1 or TRBD2 (5 bases each). The DNA end favors TRBJ2-7, so the J call may be wrong. This CDR3 contains 17 residues. CDR1 is SEHNR and CDR2 is FQNEAQ in the germline V gene (reference sequence). The CDR3 region has the DNA TGTGCCAGCAGCTTAGATGGTGGCGGGCGCAGCAGGGACGAGCAGTACTTC. As protein: CASSLDGGGRSRDEQYF.

The gene calls are TRBV7-8 and TRBJ2-3; D is unclear. V shed 1 base and J shed 0 bases, with 8 bases lying between them. Germline-derived CDR1 and CDR2 are SGHVS and FQNEAQ. The CDR3 is 15 amino acids. CDR3 sequence (DNA): TGTGCCAGCAGCTTAGTCGCCTCTAGCACAGATACGCAGTATTTT. Its protein product is CASSLVASSTDTQYF.

This rearrangement joins TRBV29-1 to TRBJ2-7; 11 bases line up with TRBD1. With 4 bases clipped from V and 7 bases from J, the junction kept 9 bases outside the gene matches. This CDR3 has 14 residues. Germline V gene sequence: CDR1 SQVTM, CDR2 ANQGSEA. CDR3 in amino acids: CSVGGTGGSWEQYF. CDR3 sequence (DNA): TGCAGCGTTGGAGGGACAGGGGGATCTTGGGAGCAGTACTTC.

About this clonotype: The germline gene is not matched at one end of the junction; a read error may be the cause. V is TRBV7-7 and J is TRBJ2-4; D may be TRBD1 (6 bases). The J call may be faulty, since TRBJ2-5 better matches the DNA end. CDR1 and CDR2 (germline): SSHAT, FNYEAQ (reference sequence). The CDR3 is made up of 15 amino acids. The CDR3 DNA follows: TGTGCTAGCAGCCCGAACCACAGGGTCCAAGAGACCCAGTACTTC. Translating gives CASSPNHRVQETQYF.

The V gene is TRBV29-1, the J gene TRBJ2-6, with D possibly TRBD2 on 6 matching bases. Trimming stripped 5 bases from V and 0 bases from J, with 14 bases between. In germline, CDR1 is SQVTM, CDR2 ANQGSEA. The CDR3 sequence is 16 residues long. The CDR3 loop is CSVRGTPSSGANVLTF. DNA of the CDR3: TGCAGCGTTCGGGGGACGCCTAGCTCTGGGGCCAACGTCCTGACTTTC.